These 11 T cell receptor beta chains came from one sample sequenced in a study of technical replicates of blood from a few donors. The repertoire was sequenced with immunoSEQ multiplex PCR; TCRdb's copy has only in-frame clones and lacks some. The sample yields over 75,000 clones, around 97% seen once. The sequencing sample was made of T cells isolated from PBMCs. The receptor source for this set is a human donor in good health.

CDR3 in DNA: TGTGCCAGCAGCTTAGTATCGAGGGACTCAATAGGCAATGAGCAGTTCTTC. It is translated as CASSLVSRDSIGNEQFF. The chain carries TRBV7-8 and TRBJ2-1; a weak D match, TRBD2 (6 bases). V was trimmed by 1 base and J by 6 bases, leaving 19 bases between them. Germline CDR1 and CDR2: SGHVS and FQNEAQ. This CDR3 is built from 17 residues.

V usage is TRBV13 and J usage is TRBJ2-7; 11 bases align to TRBD2. CDR1 is PRHDT, CDR2 FYEKMQ, per germline (reference sequence). The CDR3 is 17 amino acids. The ends lost 5 bases at V and 0 bases at J; junction bases unmatched: 9. The CDR3 region is CASSPLWGTSGSYEQYF. Here the CDR3 DNA reads TGTGCCAGCAGCCCTCTCTGGGGGACTAGCGGCTCCTACGAGCAGTACTTC.

This clone has only one observation. The chain combines TRBV10-3 with TRBJ2-6, with TRBD1 matching 8 bases. The germline V gene encodes CDR1 ENHRY and CDR2 SYGVKD. The V gene end was trimmed by 9 bases and the J gene end by 1 base; junction bases not matched to a gene: 5. There are 15 residues in the CDR3. The CDR3 sequence: CAIGTGLSGANVLTF. The CDR3 nucleotides are TGTGCCATAGGGACAGGCCTTTCTGGGGCCAACGTCCTGACTTTC.

The V and J genes are TRBV13 and TRBJ2-7; 8 bases line up with TRBD2. CDR1 and CDR2 from the germline V gene are PRHDT and FYEKMQ (reference sequence). The ends lost 5 bases at V and 4 bases at J; junction bases unmatched: 13. This CDR3 has 16 amino acids. The CDR3 region is CASSPVGTGGPYEQYF. CDR3 DNA sequence: TGTGCCAGCAGCCCGGTGGGAACGGGAGGGCCATACGAGCAGTACTTC.

V is TRBV28 and J is TRBJ2-2; D is possibly TRBD1 (5 bases). Germline-derived CDR1 and CDR2 are MDHEN and SYDVKM. The CDR3 is 14 amino acids. Trimming pared 3 bases from V and 7 bases from J, leaving 12 bases between. CDR3 protein: CASSLYQGNGELFF. The CDR3 DNA is TGTGCCAGCAGTTTGTACCAGGGCAACGGGGAGCTGTTTTTT.

The rearrangement uses TRBV6-4 and TRBJ1-5; a possible D gene is TRBD1 (6 bases). V lost 3 bases and J 7 bases, leaving 10 bases between the germline ends. The germline CDR1 and CDR2 sequences are MRHNA and SNTAGT. CDR3 length: 13 amino acids. CDR3 DNA: TGTGCCAGCAGTGAACAGGGCGGCCAGCCCCAGCATTTT. The encoded protein is CASSEQGGQPQHF.

The chain recombines TRBV30 with TRBJ2-6; tentative D call: TRBD1 (5 bases). Per the germline V gene, CDR1 is GTSNPN and CDR2 is SVGIG (reference sequence). The V and J ends lost 6 bases and 0 bases respectively, with 9 bases between them. This CDR3 contains 14 residues. The DNA of the CDR3 is TGTGCCTGCCCACAGGCCTCTGGGGCCAACGTCCTGACTTTC. It encodes CACPQASGANVLTF.

J is TRBJ1-2 and V is TRBV28; D not certain. This CDR3 is 12 amino acids long. Germline V lookup: CDR1 MDHEN, CDR2 SYDVKM. Trimming stripped 6 bases from V and 8 bases from J, with 13 bases between. The CDR3 sequence: CASRLDSGGYTF. In DNA form, the CDR3 reads TGTGCCAGCAGGCTAGATTCGGGAGGCTACACCTTC.

The chain employs TRBV7-3 and TRBJ1-2; 10 bases are shared with TRBD1. Germline V lookup: CDR1 SGHTA, CDR2 FQGTGA. V was clipped by 3 bases and J by 3 bases; unmatched bases: 7. The CDR3 sequence is 16 residues long. CDR3 region: CASSLQGQGYDYGYTF. The DNA of the CDR3 is TGTGCCAGCAGCTTGCAGGGACAGGGGTATGACTATGGCTACACCTTC.

The V gene is TRBV7-9, the J gene TRBJ1-1; D is undetermined. Germline CDR1 reads SEHNR; CDR2 reads FQNEAQ (reference sequence). V dropped 1 base and J dropped 4 bases, with 13 bases sitting between them. The CDR3 runs to 15 residues. CDR3 amino acids: CASSLDWRGGTEAFF. The CDR3 nucleotides are TGTGCCAGCAGCTTAGATTGGCGGGGAGGCACTGAAGCTTTCTTT.

The V call is TRBV4-3, the J call TRBJ2-5; 13 bases are a match to TRBD2. The CDR3 sequence is 22 residues long. V dropped 0 bases and J dropped 0; count of bases not matched to a gene: 16. Germline CDR1 and CDR2: LGHNA and YSLEER. The chain's CDR3 is CASSQEILTGLAGQRYQETQYF. The CDR3 bases are TGCGCCAGCAGCCAAGAAATACTGACGGGACTAGCGGGACAGAGGTACCAAGAGACCCAGTACTTC.